What follows are 5 T cell receptor beta chains derived from one specimen sequenced in a study of blood T cell repertoires in COVID-19. Using immunoSEQ multiplex PCR, the repertoire was profiled, and TCRdb retains in-frame clones only, with some absent. The repertoire holds approximately 220,000 clones, with approximately 83% as singletons. The material sequenced was peripheral blood. These receptors were obtained from a woman aged 55-69 years with acute or convalescent COVID-19.

The rearrangement joins TRBV2 to TRBJ2-5; 12 bases line up with TRBD2. CDR1 is SNHLY and CDR2 is FYNNEI in the germline V gene. The CDR3 sequence is 16 residues long. With V trimmed by 7 bases and J by 4 bases, 10 bases remained unmatched. DNA for the CDR3: TGTGCCAGCATCTCCGGACTAGCGGGGCCGGGAGAGACCCAGTACTTC. Protein sequence: CASISGLAGPGETQYF.

V usage is TRBV7-2 and J usage is TRBJ2-5; 8 nucleotides match TRBD1. Trimming removed 3 bases from V and 9 bases from J; junction bases left unmatched: 9. Germline V gives CDR1 SGHTA, CDR2 FQGNSA. The CDR3 totals 14 residues. The CDR3 loop reads CASSLWDRKMPQYF. CDR3 nucleotides: TGTGCCAGCAGCTTGTGGGACAGGAAGATGCCCCAGTACTTC.

The chain is built from TRBV14 and TRBJ2-5; TRBD1 matches at 7 bases. This CDR3 is built from 15 residues. V lost 2 bases, J lost 0 bases, and 3 bases stayed unmatched. The germline gives CDR1 SGHDN, CDR2 FVKESK. CDR3 sequence (DNA): TGTGCCAGCAGCCAAAAGGGACAGTACCAAGAGACCCAGTACTTC. Translation gives CASSQKGQYQETQYF.

This chain joins TRBV9 and TRBJ1-6; D uncertain. Trimming took 6 bases from V and 0 from J, leaving 7 bases between them. CDR1 and CDR2 from the germline V gene are SGDLS and YYNGEE. The CDR3 has 14 amino acids. CDR3 sequence (DNA): TGTGCCAGCAAAGGGAGCTCCTATAATTCACCCCTCCACTTT. Protein product: CASKGSSYNSPLHF.

This clone was found many times. The chain couples TRBV2 to TRBJ1-6; D is unresolved. Trimming removed 6 bases at V and 14 bases at J, with 17 bases between. The CDR3 totals 13 residues. Germline-derived CDR1 and CDR2 are SNHLY and FYNNEI. CDR3 region: CASRARVVTALHF. CDR3 nucleotide sequence: TGTGCCAGCAGAGCCCGGGTGGTCACGGCCCTCCACTTT.